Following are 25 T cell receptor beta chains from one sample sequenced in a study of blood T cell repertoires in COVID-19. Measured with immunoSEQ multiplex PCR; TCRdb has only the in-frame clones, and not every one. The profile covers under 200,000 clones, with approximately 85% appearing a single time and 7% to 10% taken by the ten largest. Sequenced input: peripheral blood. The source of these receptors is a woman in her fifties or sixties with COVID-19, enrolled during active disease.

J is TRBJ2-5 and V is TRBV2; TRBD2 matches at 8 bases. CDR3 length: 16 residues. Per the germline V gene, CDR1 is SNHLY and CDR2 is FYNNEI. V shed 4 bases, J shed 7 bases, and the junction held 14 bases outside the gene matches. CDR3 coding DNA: TGTGCCAGCAGTGGACTAGCGATGAGCCCTGGGGTGACCCAGTACTTC. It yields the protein CASSGLAMSPGVTQYF.

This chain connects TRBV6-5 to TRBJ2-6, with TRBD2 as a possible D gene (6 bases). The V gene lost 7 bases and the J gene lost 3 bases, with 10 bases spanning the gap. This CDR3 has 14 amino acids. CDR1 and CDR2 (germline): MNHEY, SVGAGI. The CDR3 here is CASTLGGGANVLTF. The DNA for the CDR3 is TGTGCCAGCACCCTCGGGGGTGGGGCCAACGTCCTGACTTTC.

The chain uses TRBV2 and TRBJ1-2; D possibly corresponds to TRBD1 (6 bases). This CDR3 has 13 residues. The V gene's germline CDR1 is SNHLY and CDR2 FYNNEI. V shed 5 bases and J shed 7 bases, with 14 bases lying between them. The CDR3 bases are TGTGCCAGCAGTTCCATATACAGGGCTGGCTACACCTTC. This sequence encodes CASSSIYRAGYTF. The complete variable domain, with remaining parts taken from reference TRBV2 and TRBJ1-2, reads EPEVTQTPSHQVTQMGQEVILRCVPISNHLYFYWYRQILGQKVEFLVSFYNNEISEKSEIFDDQFSVERPDGSNFTLKIRSTKLEDSAMYFCASSSIYRAGYTFGSGTRLTVV.

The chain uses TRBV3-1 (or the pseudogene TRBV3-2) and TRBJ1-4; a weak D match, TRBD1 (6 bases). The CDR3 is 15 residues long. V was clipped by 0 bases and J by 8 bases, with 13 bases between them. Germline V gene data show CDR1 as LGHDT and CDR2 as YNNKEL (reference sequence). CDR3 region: CASSQDLAGEEKLFF. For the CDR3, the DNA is TGTGCCAGCAGCCAAGATCTTGCAGGGGAAGAAAAACTGTTTTTT.

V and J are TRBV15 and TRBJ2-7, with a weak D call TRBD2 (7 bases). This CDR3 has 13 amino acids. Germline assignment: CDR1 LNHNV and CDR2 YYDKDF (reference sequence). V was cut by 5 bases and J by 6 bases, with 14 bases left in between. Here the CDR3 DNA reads TGTGCCACCAGCGGGAGGGGGTATAGCGAGCAGTACTTC. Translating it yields CATSGRGYSEQYF.

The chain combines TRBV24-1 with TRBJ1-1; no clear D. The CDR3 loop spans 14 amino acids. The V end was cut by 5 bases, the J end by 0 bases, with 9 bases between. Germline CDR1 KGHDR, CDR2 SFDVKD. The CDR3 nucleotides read TGTGCCACCAGTGCCCCGGGAATGAACACTGAAGCTTTCTTT. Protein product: CATSAPGMNTEAFF.

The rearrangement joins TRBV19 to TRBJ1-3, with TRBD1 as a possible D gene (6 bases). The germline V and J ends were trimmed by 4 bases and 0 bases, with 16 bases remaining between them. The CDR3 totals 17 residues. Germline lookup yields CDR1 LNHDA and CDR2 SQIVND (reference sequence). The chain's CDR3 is CASSTPGHPSSGNTIYF. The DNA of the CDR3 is TGTGCCAGTAGTACTCCGGGACACCCGAGCTCTGGAAACACCATATATTTT.

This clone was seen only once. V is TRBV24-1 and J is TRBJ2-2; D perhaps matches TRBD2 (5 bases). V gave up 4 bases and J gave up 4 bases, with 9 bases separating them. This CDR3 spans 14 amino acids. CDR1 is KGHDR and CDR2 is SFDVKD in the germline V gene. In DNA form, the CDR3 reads TGTGCCACCAGTGACCAAGGGAGCACCGGGGAGCTGTTTTTT. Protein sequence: CATSDQGSTGELFF.

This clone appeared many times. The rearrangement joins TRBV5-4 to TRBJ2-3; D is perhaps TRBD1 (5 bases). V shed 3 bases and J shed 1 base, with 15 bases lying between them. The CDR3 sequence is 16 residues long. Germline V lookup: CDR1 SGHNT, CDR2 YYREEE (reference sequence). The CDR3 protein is CASSSPQGRGTDTQYF. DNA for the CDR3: TGTGCCAGCAGCTCTCCCCAGGGTAGGGGCACAGATACGCAGTATTTT.

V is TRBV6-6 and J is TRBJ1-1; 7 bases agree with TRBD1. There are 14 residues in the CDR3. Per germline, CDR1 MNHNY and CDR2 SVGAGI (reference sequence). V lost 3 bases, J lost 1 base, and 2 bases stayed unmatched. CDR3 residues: CASSYGTANTEAFF. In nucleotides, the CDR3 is TGTGCCAGCAGTTATGGGACAGCGAACACTGAAGCTTTCTTT.

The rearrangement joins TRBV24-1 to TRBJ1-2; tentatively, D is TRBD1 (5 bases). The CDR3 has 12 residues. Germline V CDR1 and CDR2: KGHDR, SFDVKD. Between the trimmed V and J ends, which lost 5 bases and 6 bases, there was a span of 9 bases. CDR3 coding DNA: TGTGCCACCAGTGGTAGGGGTGATGGCTACACCTTC. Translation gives CATSGRGDGYTF.

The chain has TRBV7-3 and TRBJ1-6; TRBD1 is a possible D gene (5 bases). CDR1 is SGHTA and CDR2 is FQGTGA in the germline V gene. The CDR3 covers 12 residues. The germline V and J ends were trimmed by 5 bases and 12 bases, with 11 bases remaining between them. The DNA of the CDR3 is TGTGCCAGCAGCCAGACGGGGGGACCCCTCCACTTT. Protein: CASSQTGGPLHF.

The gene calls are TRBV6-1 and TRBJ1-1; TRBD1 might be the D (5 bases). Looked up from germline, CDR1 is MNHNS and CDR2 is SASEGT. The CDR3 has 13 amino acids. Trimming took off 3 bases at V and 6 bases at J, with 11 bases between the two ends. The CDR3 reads CASSEAGRPEAFF. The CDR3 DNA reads TGTGCCAGCAGTGAGGCAGGGAGGCCTGAAGCTTTCTTT.

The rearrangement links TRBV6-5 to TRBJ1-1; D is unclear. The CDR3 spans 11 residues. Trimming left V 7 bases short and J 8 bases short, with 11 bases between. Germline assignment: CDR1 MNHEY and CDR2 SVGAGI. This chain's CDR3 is CASILLREAFF. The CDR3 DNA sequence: TGTGCCAGCATTCTACTCAGGGAAGCTTTCTTT.

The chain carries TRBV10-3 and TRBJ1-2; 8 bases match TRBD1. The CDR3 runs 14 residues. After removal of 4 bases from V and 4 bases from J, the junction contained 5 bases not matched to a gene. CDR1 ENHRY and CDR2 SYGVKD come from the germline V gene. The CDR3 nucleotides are TGTGCCATCAGTGGAGGACAGGGAGGCTATGGCTACACCTTC. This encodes CAISGGQGGYGYTF.

CDR3 coding DNA: TGTGCCAGCAGCATATCGGGCGGGGGGGAGACCCAGTACTTC. The encoded protein is CASSISGGGETQYF. The V and J genes are TRBV5-5 and TRBJ2-5, with 8 bases that match TRBD2. CDR1 and CDR2 from the germline V gene are SGHKS and YYEKEE (reference sequence). J gave up 5 bases and V 4 bases, and 7 bases lay outside the gene matches. The CDR3 is 14 amino acids.

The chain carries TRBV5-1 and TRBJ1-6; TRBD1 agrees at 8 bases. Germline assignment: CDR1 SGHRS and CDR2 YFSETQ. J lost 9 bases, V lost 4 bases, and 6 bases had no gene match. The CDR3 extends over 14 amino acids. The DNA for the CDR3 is TGCGCCAGCAGCCCGACAGGGGTCAGTTCACCCCTCCACTTT. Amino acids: CASSPTGVSSPLHF.

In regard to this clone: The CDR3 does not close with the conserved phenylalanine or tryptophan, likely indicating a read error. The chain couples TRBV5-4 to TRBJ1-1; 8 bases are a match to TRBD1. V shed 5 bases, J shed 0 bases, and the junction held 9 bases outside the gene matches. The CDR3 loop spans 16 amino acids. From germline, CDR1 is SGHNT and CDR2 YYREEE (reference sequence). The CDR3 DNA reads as TGTGCCAGCAGTCGAGGGACAGGACGCATGAACACTGAAGCTTTCCTT. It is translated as CASSRGTGRMNTEAFL.

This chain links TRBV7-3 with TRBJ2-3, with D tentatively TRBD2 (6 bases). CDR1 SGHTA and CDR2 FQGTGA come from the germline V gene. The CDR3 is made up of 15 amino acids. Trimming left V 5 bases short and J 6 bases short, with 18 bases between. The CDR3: CASSLKGDLRDTQYF. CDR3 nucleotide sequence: TGTGCCAGCAGCCTAAAAGGGGACTTGAGGGATACGCAGTATTTT.

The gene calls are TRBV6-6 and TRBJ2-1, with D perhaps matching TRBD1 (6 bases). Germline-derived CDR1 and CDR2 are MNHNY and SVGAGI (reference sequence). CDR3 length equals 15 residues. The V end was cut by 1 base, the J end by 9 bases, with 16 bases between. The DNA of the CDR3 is TGTGCCAGCAGTTACTGGGCAGGGGCAATGGGTGAGCAGTTCTTC. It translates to CASSYWAGAMGEQFF.

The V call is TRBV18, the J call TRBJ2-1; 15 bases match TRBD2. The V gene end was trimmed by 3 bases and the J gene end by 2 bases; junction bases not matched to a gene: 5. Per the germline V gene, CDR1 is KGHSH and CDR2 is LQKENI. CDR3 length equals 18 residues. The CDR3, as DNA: TGTGCCAGCTCACCGGGACTAGCGGGAGGCCGCCCCTACAATGAGCAGTTCTTC. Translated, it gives CASSPGLAGGRPYNEQFF.

The CDR3 region is CASSYPGVDEQFF. In nucleotides, the CDR3 is TGTGCCAGCAGTTACCCCGGAGTGGATGAGCAGTTCTTC. The rearrangement joins TRBV6-5 to TRBJ2-1; D is ambiguous. CDR1 and CDR2 (germline): MNHEY, SVGAGI. This CDR3 has 13 amino acids. The V gene lost 2 bases and the J gene lost 8 bases, with 10 bases spanning the gap.

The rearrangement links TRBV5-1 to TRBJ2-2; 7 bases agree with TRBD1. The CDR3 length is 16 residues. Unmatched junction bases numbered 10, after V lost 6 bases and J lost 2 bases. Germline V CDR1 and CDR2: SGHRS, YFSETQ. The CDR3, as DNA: TGCGCCAGCACCCGACAGGGTTTATCCAACACCGGGGAGCTGTTTTTT. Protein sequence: CASTRQGLSNTGELFF.

The CDR3 sequence: CATSEPTSGRGSGQFF. CDR3 in DNA: TGTGCCACCAGTGAACCAACTAGCGGGAGGGGCTCCGGGCAGTTCTTC. The rearrangement links TRBV24-1 to TRBJ2-1; 13 bases are a match to TRBD2. Germline CDR1 reads KGHDR; CDR2 reads SFDVKD. Unmatched junction bases numbered 11, after V lost 4 bases and J lost 12 bases. The CDR3 spans 16 residues.

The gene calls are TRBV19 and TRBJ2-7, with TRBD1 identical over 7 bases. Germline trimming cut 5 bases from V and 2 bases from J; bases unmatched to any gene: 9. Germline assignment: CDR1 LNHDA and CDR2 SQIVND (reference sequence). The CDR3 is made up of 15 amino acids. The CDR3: CASSSRQGIPYEQYF. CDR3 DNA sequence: TGTGCCAGTAGTTCCCGACAGGGAATCCCCTACGAGCAGTACTTC.